The 18 T cell receptor beta chains in this list originate from one sample, sequenced in a study of cytomegalovirus exposure and HLA in healthy donors. It was with 60 Vbeta and 13 Jbeta primers that the PCR ran. Method: immunoSEQ multiplex PCR; TCRdb's copy keeps in-frame clones and lacks some. Of approximately 120,000 clones detected, roughly 80% appear once; the ten largest clones hold more than 1%. Sequenced material: PBMCs. The receptors derive from a female donor in good health and CMV-seronegative.

The V call is TRBV19, the J call TRBJ2-1, with TRBD2 identical over 8 bases. The ends lost 2 bases at V and 5 bases at J; junction bases unmatched: 8. Germline CDR1 is LNHDA and CDR2 is SQIVND (reference sequence). This CDR3 region has 16 residues. CDR3 nucleotides: TGTGCCAGTAGTATACATCGAGCGGGAGTCCACAATGAGCAGTTCTTC. Protein sequence: CASSIHRAGVHNEQFF.

The chain uses TRBV7-6 and TRBJ2-3; TRBD1 is a possible D gene (6 bases). V was pared by 5 bases and J by 2 bases, with 14 bases between. There are 15 residues in the CDR3. CDR1 and CDR2 from the germline V gene are SGHVS and FNYEAQ. CDR3 sequence reads: CASSQLTGYTDTQYF. DNA for the CDR3: TGTGCCAGCAGCCAATTGACAGGCTACACAGATACGCAGTATTTT.

The V and J genes are TRBV7-9 and TRBJ2-3; 12 nucleotides align to TRBD2. The CDR3 sequence is 16 residues long. Trimming took 1 base from V and 4 from J; bases not matched to a gene: 3. Germline CDR1 and CDR2: SEHNR and FQNEAQ (reference sequence). The CDR3 loop reads CASSLGLAGVADTQYF. CDR3 nucleotides: TGTGCCAGCAGCTTAGGACTAGCGGGAGTTGCAGATACGCAGTATTTT. Full variable domain (outside the CDR3, taken from reference TRBV7-9 and TRBJ2-3): DTGVSQNPRHKITKRGQNVTFRCDPISEHNRLYWYRQTLGQGPEFLTYFQNEAQLEKSRLLSDRFSAERPKGSFSTLEIQRTEQGDSAMYLCASSLGLAGVADTQYFGPGTRLTVL.

Only a few counts were recorded for this clone. The chain uses TRBV11-1 and TRBJ2-5; TRBD1 matches 8 bases. Germline-derived CDR1 and CDR2 are SGHAT and FQDESV (reference sequence). V trimming: 5 bases; J trimming: 5 bases; junction bases outside the gene matches: 7. The CDR3 sequence is 14 residues long. The CDR3 loop reads CASSTRTGYETQYF. CDR3 in DNA: TGTGCCAGCAGCACCCGGACAGGGTATGAGACCCAGTACTTC.

Worth noting for this clone: Different DNA sequences within this sample yield the same CDR3. V usage is TRBV18 and J usage is TRBJ2-7; a possible D gene is TRBD1 (7 bases). The CDR3 is 15 amino acids. Germline V gene sequence: CDR1 KGHSH, CDR2 LQKENI. The V end lost 3 bases, the J end lost 0 bases, and 12 bases lay between the germline ends. CDR3 DNA sequence: TGTGCCAGCTCACCTCCAGGGGGGAGCTCCTACGAGCAGTACTTC. It is translated as CASSPPGGSSYEQYF.

The chain couples TRBV7-2 to TRBJ2-6; D is possibly TRBD2 (5 bases). This CDR3 has 17 residues. V was cut by 0 bases and J by 0 bases, with 9 bases left in between. The germline V gene encodes CDR1 SGHTA and CDR2 FQGNSA. The CDR3 is CASSLARGYSGANVLTF. The CDR3, as DNA: TGTGCCAGCAGCTTAGCGAGAGGGTACTCTGGGGCCAACGTCCTGACTTTC.

This clone was counted between two and nine times. A junction boundary mismatches the germline segment, possibly from a read error. The V call is TRBV30, the J call TRBJ2-4, with D perhaps matching TRBD2 (6 bases). This CDR3 is 17 amino acids long. The germline V gene encodes CDR1 GTSNPN and CDR2 SVGIG (reference sequence). The CDR3 DNA sequence: TGTGCCTGGAGAAGTAGCGGAATGGCCCTAGCCAAAAACAGTCAGTACTTC. It encodes CAWRSSGMALAKNSQYF.

V usage is TRBV9 and J usage is TRBJ2-5, with D maybe TRBD1 (5 bases). Deletions cut 6 bases from V and 4 bases from J, with 13 bases between. CDR1 is SGDLS, CDR2 YYNGEE, per germline. The CDR3 extends over 13 amino acids. The CDR3 region has the DNA TGTGCCAGCAATCGGCAGGGAACAGAGACCCAGTACTTC. Translation: CASNRQGTETQYF.

V and J are TRBV7-8 and TRBJ1-4; D call uncertain. CDR1 SGHVS and CDR2 FQNEAQ come from the germline V gene. Deletions cut 5 bases from V and 5 bases from J, with 18 bases between. This CDR3 contains 16 residues. The CDR3 here is CASSPQRVRSNEKLFF. The CDR3 bases are TGTGCCAGCAGCCCGCAGAGGGTTCGATCCAATGAAAAACTGTTTTTT.

The chain combines TRBV7-9 with TRBJ2-7, with a possible D match to TRBD1 (5 bases). Trimming pared 2 bases from V and 13 bases from J, leaving 12 bases between. CDR1 is SEHNR, CDR2 FQNEAQ, per germline (reference sequence). CDR3 length: 11 amino acids. The CDR3 DNA sequence: TGTGCCAGCAGCTTATTGGGGCCTCCTTACTTC. This codes for CASSLLGPPYF.

The chain recombines TRBV6-5 with TRBJ1-1; no reliable D call. The germline V and J ends were trimmed by 6 bases and 7 bases, with 15 bases remaining between them. Per the germline V gene, CDR1 is MNHEY and CDR2 is SVGAGI. The CDR3 length is 13 residues. The CDR3: CASRYLGSSEAFF. CDR3 DNA: TGTGCCAGCAGGTACCTGGGGAGTAGTGAAGCTTTCTTT.

The chain joins TRBV5-4 to TRBJ2-6; 7 bases line up with TRBD1. The V gene end was trimmed by 0 bases and the J gene end by 2 bases; junction bases not matched to a gene: 5. The CDR3 sequence is 17 residues long. Germline CDR1 is SGHNT and CDR2 is YYREEE (reference sequence). CDR3 in amino acids: CASSLGGTGAGANVLTF. The CDR3 DNA reads TGTGCCAGCAGCTTGGGGGGTACAGGGGCTGGGGCCAACGTCCTGACTTTC.

This sequence joins TRBV19 and TRBJ2-1, with 9 bases aligning to TRBD2. The ends lost 4 bases at V and 8 bases at J; junction bases unmatched: 15. Germline-derived CDR1 and CDR2 are LNHDA and SQIVND (reference sequence). The CDR3 extends over 17 amino acids. CDR3 protein: CASSKGRGSGSSYEQFF. The CDR3 DNA follows: TGTGCCAGTAGTAAGGGTCGGGGTAGCGGGAGTTCGTATGAGCAGTTCTTC.

The rearrangement links TRBV11-2 to TRBJ2-2; the D is unclear. Germline assignment: CDR1 SGHAT and CDR2 FQNNGV. CDR3 length: 13 amino acids. V shed 6 bases and J shed 4 bases, with 9 bases lying between them. The CDR3 is CASRPGVTGELFF. CDR3 DNA: TGTGCCAGCAGACCCGGAGTCACCGGGGAGCTGTTTTTT.

The chain combines TRBV5-4 with TRBJ2-3; 12 nucleotides line up with TRBD2. V shed 0 bases, J shed 3 bases, and the junction held 2 bases outside the gene matches. From germline, CDR1 is SGHNT and CDR2 YYREEE (reference sequence). There are 16 residues in the CDR3. CDR3: CASSLVGTSGTDTQYF. DNA for the CDR3: TGTGCCAGCAGCTTGGTAGGGACTAGCGGGACAGATACGCAGTATTTT.

The chain links TRBV7-2 to TRBJ2-7; D is unclear. The CDR3 sequence is 14 residues long. Germline V gives CDR1 SGHTA, CDR2 FQGNSA. V lost 1 base and J 3 bases, leaving 10 bases between the germline ends. CDR3 amino acids: CASSLGRRSYEQYF. The CDR3 region has the DNA TGTGCCAGCAGCTTAGGGAGAAGGAGCTACGAGCAGTACTTC. Looking up the rest from reference TRBV7-2 and TRBJ2-7 gives the full variable domain: GAGVSQSPSNKVTEKGKDVELRCDPISGHTALYWYRQSLGQGLEFLIYFQGNSAPDKSGLPSDRFSAERTGGSVSTLTIQRTQQEDSAVYLCASSLGRRSYEQYFGPGTRLTVT.

The chain joins TRBV30 to TRBJ2-7, with 8 positions matching TRBD2. The germline gives CDR1 GTSNPN, CDR2 SVGIG (reference sequence). The V and J ends lost 8 bases and 3 bases, in that order; junction bases with no gene match: 15. This CDR3 spans 15 amino acids. CDR3 sequence (DNA): TGTGCCGGGGAGGACCCCCGCGGGGGGCACTACGAGCAGTACTTC. This encodes CAGEDPRGGHYEQYF.

This clone was found once. The chain uses TRBV9 and TRBJ2-5; TRBD1 might be the D (6 bases). Trimming left V 0 bases short and J 4 bases short, with 10 bases between. This CDR3 contains 14 residues. Germline CDR1 SGDLS, CDR2 YYNGEE. DNA for the CDR3: TGTGCCAGCAGCGTAGAGGGGGACGGAGAGACCCAGTACTTC. Protein sequence: CASSVEGDGETQYF.